The rows below give T cell receptor beta chains drawn from one sample of a study of blood T cell repertoires in COVID-19. Some clones are missing from TCRdb's copy, which holds only in-frame ones; the method was immunoSEQ multiplex PCR. Found here are about 160,000 clones, 80% to 90% of them singletons; the top ten hold over 3.5%. The source material was peripheral blood. Source of these receptors: a woman aged 55-75 years who had recovered from COVID-19. The CDR3 runs from the conserved cysteine through the conserved F or W. A D gene is named only where the DNA matches it firmly. Clone size is stated in some rows and not others, as once, few, many or a class when expanded.

clone size: -; V gene: TRBV3-1/TRBV3-2; D gene: -; J gene: TRBJ2-3; CDR3 DNA: TGTGCCAGCAGCCAACAAACTGGGGGGACCCAACCAGATACGCAGTATTTT; CDR3 protein: CASSQQTGGTQPDTQYF
clone size: -; V gene: TRBV28; D gene: -; J gene: TRBJ1-1; CDR3 DNA: TGTGCCAGCACCCCAGGAGGGGTCCCTGAAGCTTTCTTT; CDR3 protein: CASTPGGVPEAFF
clone size: many; V gene: TRBV6-5; D gene: -; J gene: TRBJ1-2; CDR3 DNA: TGTGCCAGCAGTAACTCCCTACAGGGTGGCTACACCTTC; CDR3 protein: CASSNSLQGGYTF
clone size: -; V gene: TRBV6-4; D gene: -; J gene: TRBJ1-5; CDR3 DNA: TGTGCCAGCAGTGACGAGGGCGGTCAGCCCCAGCATTTT; CDR3 protein: CASSDEGGQPQHF
clone size: few; V gene: TRBV4-1; D gene: TRBD1; J gene: TRBJ2-1; CDR3 DNA: TGCGCCAGCAGCCAAGAAGGGACAGGGGGGGTTGAGCAGTTCTTC; CDR3 protein: CASSQEGTGGVEQFF
clone size: -; V gene: TRBV5-1; D gene: -; J gene: TRBJ2-7; CDR3 DNA: TGCGCCAGCAGCTTGTTGTCCGGGTTGGAGCAGTACTTC; CDR3 protein: CASSLLSGLEQYF
clone size: -; V gene: TRBV28; D gene: TRBD1; J gene: TRBJ1-4; CDR3 DNA: TGTGCCAGTAATCCTGGGACAGCAACTAATGAAAAACTGTTTTTT; CDR3 protein: CASNPGTATNEKLFF
clone size: -; V gene: TRBV28; D gene: TRBD1; J gene: TRBJ1-2; CDR3 DNA: TGTGCCAGCAGATCACCCGGGACAGGGCTAGGGGTTTATGGCTACACCTTC; CDR3 protein: CASRSPGTGLGVYGYTF
clone size: once; V gene: TRBV5-4; D gene: -; J gene: TRBJ2-4; CDR3 DNA: TGTGCCAGCAGCGCAGACACGCGCATTCAGTACTTC; CDR3 protein: CASSADTRIQYF
clone size: -; V gene: TRBV19; D gene: TRBD2; J gene: TRBJ2-1; CDR3 DNA: TGTGCCAGTAGTTCGCAGACTAGCGGGGGGGCCTATGAGCAGTTCTTC; CDR3 protein: CASSSQTSGGAYEQFF
clone size: -; V gene: TRBV6-2/TRBV6-3; D gene: TRBD2; J gene: TRBJ2-3; CDR3 DNA: TGTGCCAGCAGTTACGGGAGCGGGGGGGCTAAAGATACGCAGTATTTT; CDR3 protein: CASSYGSGGAKDTQYF
clone size: -; V gene: TRBV25-1; D gene: TRBD2; J gene: TRBJ2-4; CDR3 DNA: TGTGCCAGCAGTGACCCTAGCGGGGCCAAAAACATTCAGTACTTC; CDR3 protein: CASSDPSGAKNIQYF
clone size: -; V gene: TRBV9; D gene: -; J gene: TRBJ1-1; CDR3 DNA: TGTGCCAGCAGCGCCGCGGAGTCTGAAGCTTTCTTT; CDR3 protein: CASSAAESEAFF
clone size: -; V gene: TRBV5-4; D gene: TRBD2; J gene: TRBJ2-2; CDR3 DNA: TGTGCCAGCAGCTTCGACGGGGGGAACGCCGGGGAGCTGTTTTTT; CDR3 protein: CASSFDGGNAGELFF
clone size: -; V gene: TRBV30; D gene: -; J gene: TRBJ1-2; CDR3 DNA: TGTGCCTGGAGTGCGACAGGTTATGGCTACACCTTC; CDR3 protein: CAWSATGYGYTF
clone size: -; V gene: TRBV5-1; D gene: TRBD1; J gene: TRBJ1-1; CDR3 DNA: TGCGCCAGCAGCTTGGGACAGGGGGCGCAGGACACTGAAGCTTTCTTT; CDR3 protein: CASSLGQGAQDTEAFF
clone size: -; V gene: TRBV5-4; D gene: TRBD1; J gene: TRBJ2-5; CDR3 DNA: TGTGCCAGCCACCTGGAGCAGGGGGCGACCCAGTACTTC; CDR3 protein: CASHLEQGATQYF
clone size: -; V gene: TRBV10-3; D gene: -; J gene: TRBJ2-7; CDR3 DNA: TGTGCCATCGCGGCCGACTACGAGCAGTACTTC; CDR3 protein: CAIAADYEQYF
clone size: -; V gene: TRBV28; D gene: -; J gene: TRBJ1-5; CDR3 DNA: TGTGCCAGCACCCCGGGAGGGTCAGGCAATCAGCCCCAGCATTTT; CDR3 protein: CASTPGGSGNQPQHF
clone size: once; V gene: TRBV7-9; D gene: -; J gene: TRBJ2-5; CDR3 DNA: TGTGCCAGCAGCTTAAGGTCAGCGTGGGAGACCCAGTACTTC; CDR3 protein: CASSLRSAWETQYF
clone size: -; V gene: TRBV18; D gene: -; J gene: TRBJ2-1; CDR3 DNA: TGTGCCAGCTCATCGGGGGAGTCCAATGAGCAGTTCTTC; CDR3 protein: CASSSGESNEQFF
clone size: -; V gene: TRBV3-1/TRBV3-2; D gene: -; J gene: TRBJ1-2; CDR3 DNA: TGTGCCAGCAGCCAACTGCGCCAGACAGGACTGTGGTATGGCTACACCTTC; CDR3 protein: CASSQLRQTGLWYGYTF
clone size: -; V gene: TRBV6-6; D gene: -; J gene: TRBJ2-5; CDR3 DNA: TGTGCCAGCAGTTACCTACCCGGGGAGACCCAGTACTTC; CDR3 protein: CASSYLPGETQYF
clone size: -; V gene: TRBV28; D gene: -; J gene: TRBJ1-3; CDR3 DNA: TGTGCCAGCAGTTTGGAGGCGAACTCTGGAAACACCATATATTTT; CDR3 protein: CASSLEANSGNTIYF
clone size: -; V gene: TRBV10-3; D gene: -; J gene: TRBJ2-3; CDR3 DNA: TGTGCCATCAGTGGGACTACAGATACGCAGTATTTT; CDR3 protein: CAISGTTDTQYF
clone size: -; V gene: TRBV5-1; D gene: -; J gene: TRBJ1-2; CDR3 DNA: TGCGCCAGCAGCCCTCAAACGACGGGAGGGGATGGCTACACCTTC; CDR3 protein: CASSPQTTGGDGYTF
clone size: -; V gene: TRBV4-2; D gene: -; J gene: TRBJ2-5; CDR3 DNA: TGTGCCAGCAGTTCTAGGGAGACCCAGTACTTC; CDR3 protein: CASSSRETQYF
clone size: -; V gene: TRBV10-1; D gene: -; J gene: TRBJ2-3; CDR3 DNA: TGCGCCAGCAGTGTGGGACAACCCAGCACAGATACGCAGTATTTT; CDR3 protein: CASSVGQPSTDTQYF
clone size: -; V gene: TRBV5-1; D gene: TRBD1; J gene: TRBJ1-4; CDR3 DNA: TGCGCCAGCAGCTTACGCAGGGGGGACGAAAAACTGTTTTTT; CDR3 protein: CASSLRRGDEKLFF
clone size: -; V gene: TRBV30; D gene: -; J gene: TRBJ2-5; CDR3 DNA: TGTGCCTGGAGTGTAACAGGGACCATCAACTTC; CDR3 protein: CAWSVTGTINF
clone size: -; V gene: TRBV28; D gene: TRBD1; J gene: TRBJ2-1; CDR3 DNA: TGTGCCAGCAGTTTGTACCGGGACAGGGGATCCGGGGTTGGGCAGTTCTTC; CDR3 protein: CASSLYRDRGSGVGQFF
clone size: -; V gene: TRBV7-6; D gene: TRBD1; J gene: TRBJ2-3; CDR3 DNA: TGTGCCAGCAGCTTTTTGTCGGGACAGGGGGCCCGTAACACAGATACGCAGTATTTT; CDR3 protein: CASSFLSGQGARNTDTQYF
clone size: -; V gene: TRBV7-9; D gene: -; J gene: TRBJ1-2; CDR3 DNA: TGTGCCAGCAGCCGCAGGGCATGGGGCTACACCTTC; CDR3 protein: CASSRRAWGYTF
clone size: few; V gene: TRBV2; D gene: -; J gene: TRBJ2-2; CDR3 DNA: TGTGCCAGCAGTGAACAAAACGGGGTAGGGGAGCTGTTTTTT; CDR3 protein: CASSEQNGVGELFF
clone size: -; V gene: TRBV2; D gene: TRBD2; J gene: TRBJ2-1; CDR3 DNA: TGTGCCAGCCTAAAGATAGCGGGGGGGAACAATGAGCAGTTCTTC; CDR3 protein: CASLKIAGGNNEQFF
clone size: -; V gene: TRBV6-5; D gene: -; J gene: TRBJ1-6; CDR3 DNA: TGTGCCAGTAAACCCGCCGCGGGTCCCTTCCAGACCCTCCACTTT; CDR3 protein: CASKPAAGPFQTLHF
clone size: -; V gene: TRBV6-6; D gene: -; J gene: TRBJ1-6; CDR3 DNA: TGTGCCAGCAGTCTCGGACAGAGCTCCTATAATTCACCCCTCCACTTT; CDR3 protein: CASSLGQSSYNSPLHF
clone size: -; V gene: TRBV5-4; D gene: -; J gene: TRBJ1-4; CDR3 DNA: TGTGCCAGCAGCTTGACTCGGGGGGGCGGTGAAAAACTGTTTTTT; CDR3 protein: CASSLTRGGGEKLFF
clone size: -; V gene: TRBV5-5; D gene: -; J gene: TRBJ1-1; CDR3 DNA: TGTGCCAGCAGCTTGGCCGGAATTTCGGCGGGGAACACTGAAGCTTTCTTT; CDR3 protein: CASSLAGISAGNTEAFF
clone size: -; V gene: TRBV7-8; D gene: -; J gene: TRBJ2-2; CDR3 DNA: TGTGCCAGCTTTCGGGATGGCACCGGGGAGCTGTTTTTT; CDR3 protein: CASFRDGTGELFF
clone size: -; V gene: TRBV28; D gene: -; J gene: TRBJ2-1; CDR3 DNA: TGTGCCAGCAGTTTATCTTACAATGAGCAGTTCTTC; CDR3 protein: CASSLSYNEQFF
clone size: few; V gene: TRBV5-1; D gene: TRBD2; J gene: TRBJ2-5; CDR3 DNA: TGCGCCAGCAGCCCTCGCTGGACTAGCGGGGGACAAGAGACCCAGTACTTC; CDR3 protein: CASSPRWTSGGQETQYF
clone size: -; V gene: TRBV11-2; D gene: -; J gene: TRBJ2-5; CDR3 DNA: TGTGCCAGCAGCTTAGATATCTTCGAAGAGACCCAGTACTTC; CDR3 protein: CASSLDIFEETQYF
clone size: -; V gene: TRBV6-5; D gene: -; J gene: TRBJ1-2; CDR3 DNA: TGTGCCAGCAGTTACAGGGGAATTAGCGGCTACACCTTC; CDR3 protein: CASSYRGISGYTF
clone size: -; V gene: TRBV11-2; D gene: -; J gene: TRBJ2-2; CDR3 DNA: TGTGCCAGCAGCTTAGCGAGAAGCACCGGGGAGCTGTTTTTT; CDR3 protein: CASSLARSTGELFF
clone size: -; V gene: TRBV7-8; D gene: -; J gene: TRBJ1-2; CDR3 DNA: TGTGCCAGCAGCCCCGTCTCGCGGGACTATGGCTACACCTTC; CDR3 protein: CASSPVSRDYGYTF
clone size: -; V gene: TRBV20-1; D gene: -; J gene: TRBJ2-5; CDR3 DNA: TGCAGTGCTCCGCGGGCAGAGACCCAGTACTTC; CDR3 protein: CSAPRAETQYF
clone size: -; V gene: TRBV3-1/TRBV3-2; D gene: TRBD1; J gene: TRBJ1-6; CDR3 DNA: TGTGCCAGCAGCCAAGATCTTGCCAGGGGGGATTCACCCCTCCACTTT; CDR3 protein: CASSQDLARGDSPLHF